The sequence of this T cell receptor (beta chain) was determined in a study of CD8 T cells in ankylosing spondylitis. Study-wide results and limits: For ankylosing spondylitis blood, a TCR beta motif of seven to nine highly homologous variants appeared characteristic.

The ends lost 0 bases at V and 3 bases at J; junction bases unmatched: 3. The germline V gene encodes CDR1 SGDLS and CDR2 YYNGEE. This CDR3 spans 15 amino acids. The sample holds many counts of this clonotype. Its antigen is not identified. In TCRdb, the 5' RACE reads were re-called with MiXCR into one record per CDR3 protein. The sample carries tens of thousands of distinct CDR3 sequences, roughly 3.1% recorded once. The sequenced sample was blood, either unsorted or a sorted T cell fraction (not recorded which). This clonotype originated in a male donor with ankylosing spondylitis or in good health (not recorded which). The V call is TRBV9, the J call TRBJ2-1, with 7 bases matching TRBD2. CDR3 region: CASSVGGGDYNEQFF. In nucleotides, the CDR3 is TGTGCCAGCAGCGTAGGTGGGGGGGACTACAATGAGCAGTTCTTC.